Listed below are T cell receptor beta chains from one sample, sequenced in a study of cytomegalovirus exposure and HLA in healthy donors. Some clones are missing from TCRdb's copy, which holds only in-frame ones; the method was immunoSEQ multiplex PCR. The top ten clones hold 5.8% of a sample with around 50,000 clones, over 85% of them seen once. Sequenced input: PBMCs. The receptors derive from a woman aged 18 to 35 in good health and CMV-seronegative. Both conserved end residues are part of each CDR3. The D gene is left open where the match is weak.

J	V	D	CDR3
TRBJ1-1	TRBV11-3	TRBD1	CASSLGGTVSTEAFF
TRBJ1-2	TRBV2	TRBD1	CASRGTAFYGYTF
TRBJ1-2	TRBV2	TRBD1	CASSPDRVGYTF
TRBJ1-5	TRBV23-1	.	CASSPQGVGNQPQHF
TRBJ2-1	TRBV10-2	.	CASSAGRVGEQFF
TRBJ2-7	TRBV27	TRBD1	CASSTGTGIYEQYF
TRBJ2-1	TRBV7-2	TRBD2	CASSFTSGAGEQFF
TRBJ2-1	TRBV6-5	.	CASSERVNNEQFF
TRBJ2-2	TRBV9	.	CASSLTGVIITGELFF
TRBJ2-3	TRBV9	TRBD2	CASSGGTRLDTQYF
TRBJ1-2	TRBV19	.	CASSPGGRYGYTF
TRBJ1-1	TRBV10-1	.	CASSETGAEAFF
TRBJ2-1	TRBV20-1	TRBD1	CSAWTGQEQFF
TRBJ1-1	TRBV18	TRBD1	CASSPAGQGLSEAFF
TRBJ2-1	TRBV6-5	TRBD2	CASSRGLGQNEQFF
TRBJ1-1	TRBV7-9	.	CASRLPADTEAFF
TRBJ1-1	TRBV21-1	.	CASPMGGCTEAFF
TRBJ1-2	TRBV6-5	.	CASSYPRSPYGYTF
TRBJ2-3	TRBV19	TRBD2	CASRFSGGFTDTQYF
TRBJ2-5	TRBV19	.	CASSIDPNLRLAQYF
TRBJ2-1	TRBV7-9	.	CASSLVGGESYNEQFF
TRBJ2-7	TRBV6-5	.	CASSYQAGVTYEQYF
TRBJ2-5	TRBV7-2	.	CASSFMAASVQETQYF
TRBJ1-1	TRBV18	.	CASSQGMNTEAFF
TRBJ2-3	TRBV5-1	TRBD2	CASSLSLAGAPTDTQYF
TRBJ1-2	TRBV5-4	TRBD1	CASSRTGEGWGYTF
TRBJ2-5	TRBV15	TRBD2	CATSSITSGGQETQYF
TRBJ2-2	TRBV6-5	.	CASSYRGGTGELFF
TRBJ1-4	TRBV7-2	TRBD1	CASSSRTGGKLFF
TRBJ2-5	TRBV11-3	TRBD2	CASRKQGTSGNQETQYF
TRBJ1-2	TRBV19	.	CASSISTRQGGGYTF
TRBJ2-1	TRBV15	TRBD2	CATSRDRGAGGYNEQFF
TRBJ2-1	TRBV2	TRBD2	CASSQGLAGGNEQFF
TRBJ1-1	TRBV9	.	CASSPPTKGGQAFF
TRBJ1-2	TRBV4-3	.	CASSHGTTPGYTF
TRBJ2-1	TRBV5-1	.	CASSSGWGQGRYNEQFF
TRBJ2-3	TRBV7-6	TRBD2	CASSLSGLRTSTDTQYF
TRBJ2-1	TRBV5-1	.	CASTSGPSSYNEQFF